The sequence of this T cell receptor beta chain was determined in a study of T-cell reconstitution after alpha-beta-depleted transplantation in children. During its preparation, the TCRbeta library received unique molecular identifiers. One entry per CDR3 protein, called by TCRdb with MiXCR from the PCR reads. Here the sample spans 25,000 to 30,000 distinct CDR3 sequences, about 5.8% being singletons. Germline V gives CDR1 DFQATT, CDR2 SNEGSKA (reference sequence). This CDR3 has 14 amino acids. The V segment lost 5 bases and the J segment 2 bases; nucleotides outside the gene matches: 6. This clonotype was counted ten times or more.

The specimen comprised PBMCs, mostly from graft donor cells, sampled 180 days after TCRalphabeta/CD19-depleted stem cell transplant. V usage is TRBV20-1 and J usage is TRBJ2-3; 8 nucleotides agree with TRBD2. The receptor was isolated from a male patient under 18 who had a stem cell transplant for acute myeloid leukemia, so the T cells may come from the graft donor. In DNA, the CDR3 is TGCAGTGCTCAGCCGGGACTAGTCACAGATACGCAGTATTTT. It yields the protein CSAQPGLVTDTQYF.